These 10 T cell receptor beta chains originate from one sample sequenced in a study of blood T cell repertoires in COVID-19. Only in-frame clones appear in the TCRdb table, and some are missing; sequencing was by immunoSEQ multiplex PCR. The table has around 170,000 clones, 70% to 90% seen once. The sequenced sample was peripheral blood. The receptors were gathered from a man in his late teens or twenties who had recovered from COVID-19.

This clone was counted a few times. The rearrangement joins TRBV5-4 to TRBJ1-3; D is ambiguous. The CDR3 contains 13 residues. Trimming removed 0 bases from V and 11 bases from J, with 12 bases in between. Germline V gives CDR1 SGHNT, CDR2 YYREEE (reference sequence). The CDR3 protein is CASSLAGESPIYF. The CDR3 DNA reads as TGTGCCAGCAGCTTGGCCGGGGAGTCGCCCATATATTTT.

The rearrangement uses TRBV5-4 and TRBJ2-1, with D unresolved. V gave up 1 base and J gave up 6 bases, with 5 bases separating them. This CDR3 contains 12 residues. From germline, CDR1 is SGHNT and CDR2 YYREEE (reference sequence). Here the CDR3 reads CASSLILNEQFF. The CDR3 DNA reads TGTGCCAGCAGCTTGATACTCAATGAGCAGTTCTTC.

CDR3 residues: CASGLARLAGEGDTQYF. The CDR3 nucleotides read TGTGCTAGTGGTTTGGCCCGACTAGCGGGAGAGGGGGATACGCAGTATTTT. The V and J genes are TRBV12-5 and TRBJ2-3; 12 bases align to TRBD2. This CDR3 has 17 amino acids. The germline V gene encodes CDR1 LGHNT and CDR2 FRNRAP. The V gene end was trimmed by 1 base and the J gene end by 6 bases; junction bases not matched to a gene: 8.

The chain is built from TRBV4-2 and TRBJ2-3, with 9 nucleotides matching TRBD1. The CDR3 is 17 residues long. Germline lookup yields CDR1 LGHNA and CDR2 YNFKEQ. J gave up 1 base and V 0 bases, and 5 bases lay outside the gene matches. CDR3 protein: CASSQEGRTGGTDTQYF. In DNA, the CDR3 is TGTGCCAGCAGCCAAGAGGGAAGGACAGGGGGCACAGATACGCAGTATTTT.

The rearrangement links TRBV6-6 to TRBJ2-7, with a possible D match to TRBD2 (6 bases). CDR3 size: 16 residues. V lost 4 bases and J lost 4, with 20 bases in between. Germline assignment: CDR1 MNHNY and CDR2 SVGAGI (reference sequence). CDR3 region: CASSLSGYGRPYEQYF. CDR3 DNA sequence: TGTGCCAGCAGTTTATCAGGGTACGGGAGACCATACGAGCAGTACTTC.

The V call is TRBV9, the J call TRBJ2-3; D is unresolved. The ends were cut back, 4 bases at V and 4 bases at J, with 13 bases in the middle. CDR3 length: 14 amino acids. Germline CDR1 and CDR2: SGDLS and YYNGEE. Written as DNA, the CDR3 is TGTGCCAGCAGCCGACTCATTCCCCCAGATACGCAGTATTTT. Its protein product is CASSRLIPPDTQYF.

The rearrangement joins TRBV27 to TRBJ2-2, with 12 bases aligning to TRBD2. The CDR3 covers 16 residues. With 4 bases clipped from V and 6 bases from J, the junction kept 6 bases outside the gene matches. CDR1 is MNHEY and CDR2 is SMNVEV in the germline V gene (reference sequence). The CDR3 coding sequence is TGTGCCAGCAGTTACGGACTAGCGGGAACGGCCGGGGAGCTGTTTTTT. Amino acids: CASSYGLAGTAGELFF.

The gene calls are TRBV30 and TRBJ1-6; D is possibly TRBD1 (5 bases). Germline V CDR1 and CDR2: GTSNPN, SVGIG (reference sequence). The CDR3 contains 16 residues. V was shortened by 0 bases and J by 3 bases, with 12 bases between the two germline ends. The CDR3 spells CAWSVRGDGYNSPLHF. The CDR3 coding sequence is TGTGCCTGGAGTGTACGCGGGGACGGCTATAATTCACCCCTCCACTTT.

This chain links TRBV19 with TRBJ1-2; tentative D call: TRBD1 (5 bases). The CDR3 runs 16 residues. CDR1 LNHDA and CDR2 SQIVND come from the germline V gene (reference sequence). V was trimmed by 0 bases and J by 2 bases, leaving 13 bases between them. In DNA, the CDR3 is TGTGCCAGTAGTATAGATAGGAGGGGCCTGAACTATGGCTACACCTTC. It specifies CASSIDRRGLNYGYTF. Full variable domain (remainder filled in from reference TRBV19 and TRBJ1-2): DGGITQSPKYLFRKEGQNVTLSCEQNLNHDAMYWYRQDPGQGLRLIYYSQIVNDFQKGDIAEGYSVSREKKESFPLTVTSAQKNPTAFYLCASSIDRRGLNYGYTFGSGTRLTVV.

In this sample, this clone turned up once. The chain has TRBV2 and TRBJ1-2, with unresolved D. The V end lost 5 bases, the J end lost 4 bases, and 5 bases lay between the germline ends. Germline CDR1 is SNHLY and CDR2 is FYNNEI. CDR3 length equals 11 residues. The CDR3 DNA is TGTGCCAGCAGTAACAGCTATGGCTACACCTTC. Translating gives CASSNSYGYTF.